A single sample gave rise to the 23 T cell receptor beta chains below, sequenced in a study of blood T cell repertoires in COVID-19. TCRdb keeps only in-frame clones here, not all; method: immunoSEQ multiplex PCR. The sample has roughly 250,000 clones, over 75% seen once. The sequenced sample consisted of peripheral blood. These receptors all come from a woman aged 40 to 50 who had recovered from COVID-19.

This chain connects TRBV9 to TRBJ1-4; D gene ambiguous. This CDR3 comprises 13 residues. Deletions cut 3 bases from V and 11 bases from J, with 14 bases between. CDR1 is SGDLS and CDR2 is YYNGEE in the germline V gene. The CDR3 is CASSDESRGKLFF. CDR3 sequence (DNA): TGTGCCAGCAGCGACGAATCACGAGGGAAACTGTTTTTT.

The rearrangement uses TRBV30 and TRBJ1-5; D may be TRBD1 (5 bases). The V and J ends lost 2 bases and 5 bases respectively, with 10 bases between them. The length of the CDR3 is 13 residues. The germline gives CDR1 GTSNPN, CDR2 SVGIG (reference sequence). The CDR3: CAWSQGRDQPQHF. Here the CDR3 DNA reads TGTGCCTGGAGTCAGGGTAGGGATCAGCCCCAGCATTTT.

The chain uses TRBV6-2 or TRBV6-3 and TRBJ1-6; D might be TRBD1 (6 bases). CDR3 size: 15 residues. V was clipped by 0 bases and J by 9 bases, with 12 bases between them. CDR1 is MNHEY, CDR2 SVGEGT, per germline. CDR3 in amino acids: CASSYSGGRGSPLHF. The CDR3 coding sequence is TGTGCCAGCAGTTACTCCGGGGGGCGCGGTTCACCCCTCCACTTT.

This clone was recorded a few times. CDR3 loop: CAISDFGRGGLLTDTQYF. CDR3 bases: TGTGCCATCAGTGACTTTGGGCGTGGGGGACTTCTCACAGATACGCAGTATTTT. The chain combines TRBV10-3 with TRBJ2-3; TRBD2 might be the D (6 bases). CDR3 length: 18 amino acids. The V end was cut by 3 bases, the J end by 2 bases, with 21 bases between. Germline assignment: CDR1 ENHRY and CDR2 SYGVKD.

The V gene is TRBV28, the J gene TRBJ2-2; D is unclear. Germline V gene data show CDR1 as MDHEN and CDR2 as SYDVKM. V was clipped by 6 bases and J by 0 bases, with 5 bases between them. This CDR3 has 13 amino acids. The DNA for the CDR3 is TGTGCCAGCAGCCGGGCGAACACCGGGGAGCTGTTTTTT. It is translated as CASSRANTGELFF. Variable domain in full (rest from reference TRBV28 and TRBJ2-2): DVKVTQSSRYLVKRTGEKVFLECVQDMDHENMFWYRQDPGLGLRLIYFSYDVKMKEKGDIPEGYSVSREKKERFSLILESASTNQTSMYLCASSRANTGELFFGEGSRLTVL.

The chain has TRBV6-5 and TRBJ2-5; the D is unclear. This CDR3 contains 13 residues. The V and J ends lost 5 bases and 7 bases respectively, with 14 bases between them. The germline gives CDR1 MNHEY, CDR2 SVGAGI. CDR3 residues: CASSTTQSTTQYF. For the CDR3, the DNA is TGTGCCAGCAGTACTACTCAGTCAACGACCCAGTACTTC.

V and J are TRBV29-1 and TRBJ1-2; the D is unclear. CDR1 is SQVTM, CDR2 ANQGSEA, per germline. V was shortened by 6 bases and J by 2 bases, with 13 bases between the two germline ends. The CDR3 has 13 residues. The CDR3 loop reads CSVIPGANYGYTF. The CDR3 DNA reads as TGCAGCGTAATTCCAGGTGCAAACTATGGCTACACCTTC.

A note on this clone: The sample carries other DNA sequences with the same CDR3. The chain uses TRBV6-1 and TRBJ2-1; TRBD2 matches 12 bases. The J segment lost 4 bases and the V segment lost 2 bases, leaving 0 bases of the junction unmatched. Looked up from germline, CDR1 is MNHNS and CDR2 is SASEGT. The CDR3 totals 15 residues. CDR3 protein: CASSELAGGYNEQFF. The CDR3 nucleotides read TGTGCCAGCAGTGAACTAGCGGGGGGGTACAATGAGCAGTTCTTC.

The rearrangement joins TRBV7-2 to TRBJ2-1; 13 bases align to TRBD2. Germline assignment: CDR1 SGHTA and CDR2 FQGNSA. This CDR3 has 19 residues. V shed 1 base, J shed 9 bases, and the junction held 15 bases outside the gene matches. This CDR3 is CASSLGPTSGRINYGEQFF. CDR3 in DNA: TGTGCCAGCAGCTTAGGGCCGACTAGCGGGAGGATAAATTATGGTGAGCAGTTCTTC.

This clone was found a few times. For the CDR3, the DNA is TGTGCCAGCACGGACACCTATCGGGCCTACGAGCAGTACTTC. Its translation: CASTDTYRAYEQYF. The chain links TRBV11-2 to TRBJ2-7; the D gene is possibly TRBD1 (5 bases). In germline, CDR1 is SGHAT, CDR2 FQNNGV. Trimming took 7 bases from V and 2 from J, leaving 15 bases between them. CDR3 length equals 14 residues.

The chain has TRBV6-5 and TRBJ1-4; 8 nucleotides agree with TRBD1. Germline V gene lookup returns CDR1 MNHEY and CDR2 SVGAGI. CDR3 size: 16 residues. V trimming: 3 bases; J trimming: 0 bases; junction bases outside the gene matches: 3. The CDR3 DNA follows: TGTGCCAGCAGTTATGACAGGGGAGCAACTAATGAAAAACTGTTTTTT. Protein sequence: CASSYDRGATNEKLFF.

The chain uses TRBV2 and TRBJ1-2; no clear D gene. V shed 4 bases and J shed 2 bases, with 11 bases lying between them. The CDR3 runs 14 residues. Germline V gene lookup returns CDR1 SNHLY and CDR2 FYNNEI. The CDR3 DNA reads TGTGCCAGCAGTGTTGGGAGATGGAACTATGGCTACACCTTC. Its protein product is CASSVGRWNYGYTF.

The genes are TRBV29-1 and TRBJ2-7; 11 bases are a match to TRBD2. From germline, CDR1 is SQVTM and CDR2 ANQGSEA. The ends lost 5 bases at V and 5 bases at J; junction bases unmatched: 11. The CDR3 consists of 15 residues. The chain's CDR3 is CSVRIAGGHLDEQYF. CDR3 nucleotide sequence: TGCAGCGTTCGGATAGCGGGGGGGCATTTAGACGAGCAGTACTTC.

V is TRBV7-3 and J is TRBJ2-3, with 7 bases fitting TRBD1. CDR1 is SGHTA, CDR2 FQGTGA, per germline. J gave up 2 bases and V 7 bases, and 6 bases lay outside the gene matches. The CDR3 runs to 14 residues. Here the CDR3 DNA reads TGTGCCAGCACCGAGGGACAGTACACAGATACGCAGTATTTT. This gives the protein CASTEGQYTDTQYF.

The chain uses TRBV6-6 and TRBJ1-3; TRBD1 aligns across 7 bases. From germline, CDR1 is MNHNY and CDR2 SVGAGI (reference sequence). This CDR3 has 14 residues. The J segment lost 8 bases and the V segment lost 5 bases, leaving 9 bases of the junction unmatched. DNA of the CDR3: TGTGCCAGCAGTGACAGGGCTGTACCGCACACCATATATTTT. Translating it yields CASSDRAVPHTIYF.

The gene calls are TRBV6-1 and TRBJ1-2; D ambiguous. Germline V gene lookup returns CDR1 MNHNS and CDR2 SASEGT. Trimming left V 1 base short and J 5 bases short, with 5 bases between. The CDR3 extends over 12 amino acids. DNA of the CDR3: TGTGCCAGCAGTGAAGGTAGATATGGCTACACCTTC. This translates into CASSEGRYGYTF.

The J gene is TRBJ2-7, the V gene TRBV29-1; no reliable D call. This CDR3 has 13 amino acids. CDR1 SQVTM and CDR2 ANQGSEA come from the germline V gene. The V end was cut by 5 bases, the J end by 2 bases, with 13 bases between. The CDR3 nucleotides are TGCAGCGTTCAGGCTGCAAATACCTACGAGCAGTACTTC. Translated: CSVQAANTYEQYF.

The V call is TRBV7-9, the J call TRBJ2-2; a weak D match, TRBD2 (6 bases). Between the trimmed V and J ends, which lost 3 bases and 1 base, there was a span of 9 bases. The CDR3 spans 15 residues. The V gene's germline CDR1 is SEHNR and CDR2 FQNEAQ (reference sequence). The CDR3 reads CASSFPSVNTGELFF. The CDR3 DNA reads as TGTGCCAGCAGCTTTCCTAGCGTGAACACCGGGGAGCTGTTTTTT.

The chain uses TRBV19 and TRBJ2-7; D is unresolved. Deletions cut 4 bases from V and 1 base from J, with 8 bases between. Germline values: CDR1 LNHDA, CDR2 SQIVND (reference sequence). CDR3 length equals 13 residues. CDR3 coding DNA: TGTGCCAGTAGTAAACAAGTGTCCTACGAGCAGTACTTC. Translated, it gives CASSKQVSYEQYF.

This chain uses TRBV4-3 with TRBJ2-1; D possibly corresponds to TRBD2 (5 bases). The CDR3 is made up of 18 amino acids. The germline V gene encodes CDR1 LGHNA and CDR2 YSLEER. Trimming took off 0 bases at V and 4 bases at J, with 19 bases between the two ends. The CDR3 protein is CASSQDSLGVLNYNEQFF. The CDR3 bases are TGCGCCAGCAGCCAAGACAGTCTGGGAGTACTCAATTACAATGAGCAGTTCTTC.

This chain uses TRBV4-3 with TRBJ2-3; TRBD2 is a possible D gene (5 bases). Germline CDR1 LGHNA, CDR2 YSLEER. V was trimmed by 0 bases and J by 0 bases, leaving 13 bases between them. The CDR3 sequence is 17 residues long. The CDR3 DNA sequence: TGCGCCAGCAGCCAAGATGACGCGGGTGCTAGCACAGATACGCAGTATTTT. Encoded protein: CASSQDDAGASTDTQYF.

The chain combines TRBV28 with TRBJ1-6; D gene uncertain. V was shortened by 5 bases and J by 0 bases, with 8 bases between the two germline ends. CDR1 is MDHEN and CDR2 is SYDVKM in the germline V gene. There are 15 residues in the CDR3. The CDR3 reads CASSTPSSYNSPLHF. CDR3 in DNA: TGTGCCAGCAGTACCCCTAGCTCCTATAATTCACCCCTCCACTTT.

In DNA, the CDR3 is TGTGCCAGCAGCTTTTATGGGGGCGCGGGCTACGAGCAGTACTTC. It is translated as CASSFYGGAGYEQYF. V usage is TRBV7-2 and J usage is TRBJ2-7; D is perhaps TRBD1 (6 bases). Trimming cost V 3 bases and J 3 bases, with 15 bases left between them. Germline-derived CDR1 and CDR2 are SGHTA and FQGNSA. The CDR3 is 15 residues long.